This is a list of T cell receptor beta chains from one sample in a study of beta chain features in type 1 diabetes. Generated by immunoSEQ multiplex PCR, the TCRdb table keeps only in-frame clones and is missing some. The sample has approximately 120,000 clones; roughly 43% are singletons. Sequencing was done on a sample of stem cell memory CD4+ T cells from blood. The receptors stem from a woman between 18 and 30 years old in good health. CDR3s include the opening cysteine and the closing phenylalanine or tryptophan. The order of the fields is J gene, D gene, V gene, clone size, CDR3 DNA, CDR3 protein. D genes are given only for firm matches. Some rows mark clone size as missing; the rest say once, few, many or name a class of expanded clone.

>TRBJ1-5|NA|TRBV7-9|few
TGTGCCAGCAGCTCCACAGGGATTAGCAATCAGCCCCAGCATTTT
CASSSTGISNQPQHF
>TRBJ2-7|TRBD1|TRBV6-6|NA
TGTGCCAGCACCGGACAGGTCTCCTACGAGCAGTACTTC
CASTGQVSYEQYF
>TRBJ1-2|NA|TRBV6-5|NA
TGTGCCAGCAGTATGGAGCTCCTGGGGAGAGGCTACACCTTC
CASSMELLGRGYTF
>TRBJ2-7|NA|TRBV29-1|NA
TGCAGCGCCCCCTGCAGGGTAGGCTACGAGCAGTACTTC
CSAPCRVGYEQYF
>TRBJ1-2|NA|TRBV9|NA
TGTGCCAGCTTAATTAGGACGGGAAACTATGGCTACACCTTC
CASLIRTGNYGYTF
>TRBJ2-1|TRBD2|TRBV9|NA
TGTGCCAGCAGCGGGACTAGTTTGTACAATGAGCAGTTCTTC
CASSGTSLYNEQFF
>TRBJ2-7|TRBD2|TRBV10-3|NA
TGTGCCATCGGGACTAGCGGTACCTACGAGCAGTACTTC
CAIGTSGTYEQYF
>TRBJ2-2|NA|TRBV5-1|NA
TGCGCCAGCAGCTTGGCCAGGGCCGCGAACACCGGGGAGCTGTTTTTT
CASSLARAANTGELFF
>TRBJ2-3|TRBD2|TRBV6-5|few
TGTGCCAGCAACAGCGGACTAGCGGACACAGATACGCAGTATTTT
CASNSGLADTDTQYF
>TRBJ2-7|TRBD1|TRBV4-2|NA
TGTGCCAGCAGCCAAGTCAAAGGGACAGGGGTGGACTTC
CASSQVKGTGVDF
>TRBJ2-7|TRBD1|TRBV28|NA
TGTGCCAGCAGTGACGGGACAGGGGGACTTCGGTCCTACGAGCAGTACTTC
CASSDGTGGLRSYEQYF
>TRBJ2-6|NA|TRBV18|many
TGTGCCAGCTCACCGATAACCGGCTCTGGGGCCAACGTCCTGACTTTC
CASSPITGSGANVLTF
>TRBJ1-4|TRBD1|TRBV7-9|NA
TGTGCCAGCAGCCGTGGGACAGGGGGTGAAAAACTGTTTTTT
CASSRGTGGEKLFF
>TRBJ1-2|TRBD1|TRBV28|NA
TGTGCCAGCAGTTTGGACAGGGCAACCTATGGCTACACCTTC
CASSLDRATYGYTF
>TRBJ2-5|TRBD2|TRBV28|NA
TGTGCCAGCAGGACCCCCGGGACTAGCGTGGAGACCCAGTACTTC
CASRTPGTSVETQYF
>TRBJ2-3|NA|TRBV2|NA
TGTGCCAGCAGCCCAGACAGATCCTACACAGATACGCAGTATTTT
CASSPDRSYTDTQYF
>TRBJ1-2|NA|TRBV2|NA
TGTGCCAGCAGAGGAGCGGGCTATGGCTACACCTTC
CASRGAGYGYTF
>TRBJ2-3|NA|TRBV5-1|NA
TGCGCCAGCAGCTTGACTACTAAACTTCCTAGCACAGATACGCAGTATTTT
CASSLTTKLPSTDTQYF
>TRBJ2-7|TRBD1|TRBV28|once
TGTGCCAGCAGTTTGAAGCAGGGGGTCTCCTACGAGCAGTACTTC
CASSLKQGVSYEQYF
>TRBJ2-5|TRBD2|TRBV11-1|NA
TGTGCCAGCAGCTTAGCCGGCGCAGCGGGAGGACCTTCCGGGACCCAGTACTTC
CASSLAGAAGGPSGTQYF
>TRBJ2-1|TRBD2|TRBV10-3|NA
TGTGCCATCACTCCTAGCGGGAGCTATGAGCAGTTCTTC
CAITPSGSYEQFF
>TRBJ2-1|TRBD2|TRBV14|few
TGTGCCAGCAGCCCCCGACTAGCCCCCTACAATGAGCAGTTCTTC
CASSPRLAPYNEQFF
>TRBJ2-1|TRBD2|TRBV18|few
TGTGCCAGCAGGGGGGGACTAGCGGACAATGAGCAGTTCTTC
CASRGGLADNEQFF
>TRBJ2-7|NA|TRBV21-1|NA
TGTGCCAGCAGCAAACACATGTCGACGCTAGCGGGAGAGGTCTACGAGCAGTACTTC
CASSKHMSTLAGEVYEQYF
>TRBJ2-2|TRBD2|TRBV15|few
TGTGCCACCAGCAGAGGGACTAGCGGGAACACCGGGGAGCTGTTTTTT
CATSRGTSGNTGELFF
>TRBJ1-1|NA|TRBV7-3|few
TGTGCCAGCAGCTCCGCAGGAGGTAGATCTGAAGCTTTCTTT
CASSSAGGRSEAFF
>TRBJ2-1|TRBD2|TRBV11-2|NA
TGTGCCAGCAGCTTAGTTGGGTGGGAGCGGGGAAATGAGCAGTTCTTC
CASSLVGWERGNEQFF
>TRBJ2-1|NA|TRBV11-2|NA
TGTGCCAGCAGCCCCGTATGGACTGTGGAGTATGAGCAGTTCTTC
CASSPVWTVEYEQFF
>TRBJ2-7|NA|TRBV11-2|NA
TGTGCCAGCAGCTTTTCCCAAGCGGGTTTTTACGAGCAGTACTTC
CASSFSQAGFYEQYF
>TRBJ2-2|TRBD1|TRBV27|NA
TGTGCCAGCAGTTTTCGACAGGGTTTTCTATTTTTT
CASSFRQGFLFF
>TRBJ2-3|TRBD2|TRBV29-1|few
TGCAGCGGGGGACTAGCGGGAGCCGATACGCAGTATTTT
CSGGLAGADTQYF
>TRBJ2-4|NA|TRBV5-8|NA
TGTGCCAGCAGCTTAAGGGGAGGCCAAAACATTCAGTACTTC
CASSLRGGQNIQYF
>TRBJ2-5|TRBD2|TRBV7-9|NA
TGTGCCAGCTTTCGTACGGGGGGTGGAGCAGAGACCCAGTACTTC
CASFRTGGGAETQYF
>TRBJ2-1|TRBD2|TRBV9|NA
TGTGCCAGCAGCAGACTAGCCACCTACAATGAGCAGTTCTTC
CASSRLATYNEQFF
>TRBJ2-1|TRBD2|TRBV28|few
TGTGCCAGCAGTCCGACTAGCGGGAGCGTCAATGAGCAGTTCTTC
CASSPTSGSVNEQFF
>TRBJ2-6|NA|TRBV5-1|few
TGCGCCAGCAGCGGCTGGAACAGGATCACCACCTCTGGGGCCAACGTCCTGACTTTC
CASSGWNRITTSGANVLTF
>TRBJ1-1|NA|TRBV6-5|few
TGTGCCAGCAGTCCCAGGGAAGAAACTGAAGCTTTCTTT
CASSPREETEAFF
>TRBJ2-1|TRBD1|TRBV7-8|NA
TGTGCCAGCATCAAAATAGGGGGCCCCCACAATGAGCAGTTCTTC
CASIKIGGPHNEQFF
>TRBJ2-3|NA|TRBV4-1|once
TGCGCCAGCAGCCAGGATGGGGCTGGCAGGGATACGCAGTATTTT
CASSQDGAGRDTQYF
>TRBJ2-3|TRBD2|TRBV15|NA
TGTGCCACCAGCAGAGCCGTGGGTAGCGGGAGTACAGATACGCAGTATTTT
CATSRAVGSGSTDTQYF
>TRBJ2-1|TRBD2|TRBV7-3|NA
TGTGCCAGCAGCTTACTAGCGGGAAGATACAATGAGCAGTTCTTC
CASSLLAGRYNEQFF
>TRBJ1-1|TRBD1|TRBV27|NA
TGTGCCAGCAGTGACAGGGGGCCCACTGAAGCTTTCTTT
CASSDRGPTEAFF
>TRBJ1-2|NA|TRBV5-1|NA
TGCGCCAGCAGCGGCAGTCGATATGGCTACACCTTC
CASSGSRYGYTF
>TRBJ2-1|NA|TRBV14|once
TGTGCCAGCAGCCCTAACCTACAGGTCAATGAGCAGTTCTTC
CASSPNLQVNEQFF
>TRBJ2-7|TRBD1|TRBV14|NA
TGTGCCAGCAGCCACCAGGGGGCCGGCGAGCAGTACTTC
CASSHQGAGEQYF
>TRBJ2-7|TRBD1|TRBV30|NA
TGTGCCTGGAGATTAACAGGGGCCCAGCAGTACTTC
CAWRLTGAQQYF
>TRBJ1-2|TRBD1|TRBV27|once
TGTGCCAGCTGGGACAGCTCATATGGCTACACCTTC
CASWDSSYGYTF
>TRBJ2-3|NA|TRBV6-6|NA
TGTGCCAGCAGTTATACAGAAGGCACAGATACGCAGTATTTT
CASSYTEGTDTQYF
>TRBJ2-7|NA|TRBV10-3|NA
TGTGCCATCAGGGACTCATTGAACTACGAGCAGTACTTC
CAIRDSLNYEQYF
>TRBJ1-2|TRBD1|TRBV19|NA
TGTGCCAGTACCAACCGGGACAGGCATGGCTACACCTTC
CASTNRDRHGYTF
>TRBJ2-4|NA|TRBV28|few
TGTGCCAGCCGACCAGGGAGGCCCAAAAACATTCAGTACTTC
CASRPGRPKNIQYF
>TRBJ1-1|TRBD1|TRBV5-1|NA
TGCGCCAGCAGCTCACAGGGGACCACTGAAGCTTTCTTT
CASSSQGTTEAFF
>TRBJ2-5|NA|TRBV7-2|many
TGTGCCAGCAGCTCGGGTACCCAGTACTTC
CASSSGTQYF
>TRBJ2-5|TRBD2|TRBV14|few
TGTGCCAGCAGCCCCCGGGGGGAAGAGACCCAGTACTTC
CASSPRGEETQYF
>TRBJ2-7|NA|TRBV7-8|few
TGTGCCAGCAGTCCAAGGGGGTATGTCTACGAGCAGTACTTC
CASSPRGYVYEQYF
>TRBJ2-5|NA|TRBV7-2|NA
TGTGCCAGCAGCAGGGGGATCCAGACCCAGTACTTC
CASSRGIQTQYF